This entry describes one T cell receptor beta chain. Antigen unknown. The data stem from a study of PD-1 blockade in classical Hodgkin lymphoma. Background on the study: Each patient was given nivolumab 3 mg/kg through a vein every 2 weeks. Regarding the study as a whole: The drivers behind the repertoire differences, possibly disease activity or prior therapy, remain undefined. Diversity similar to that of newly diagnosed patients was seen at baseline in complete responders.

All patients experienced relapse after autologous stem cell transplantation, and brentuximab vedotin exposure was variable. Method: immunoSEQ multiplex PCR; TCRdb's copy keeps in-frame clones and lacks some. The sample has 50,000 or so clones, just under 75% seen once. V lost 8 bases and J lost 6, with 5 bases in between. CDR1 and CDR2 (germline): MNHEY, SVGAGI. The CDR3 is 10 amino acids. The chain has TRBV6-5 and TRBJ2-1; D remains unclear. Sequencing was performed on peripheral blood mononuclear cells (PBMCs), taken before the second cycle of nivolumab. This sequence originates from a human donor with classical Hodgkin lymphoma. This CDR3 is CASGPNEQFF. As DNA, the CDR3 is TGTGCCAGCGGACCCAATGAGCAGTTCTTC.